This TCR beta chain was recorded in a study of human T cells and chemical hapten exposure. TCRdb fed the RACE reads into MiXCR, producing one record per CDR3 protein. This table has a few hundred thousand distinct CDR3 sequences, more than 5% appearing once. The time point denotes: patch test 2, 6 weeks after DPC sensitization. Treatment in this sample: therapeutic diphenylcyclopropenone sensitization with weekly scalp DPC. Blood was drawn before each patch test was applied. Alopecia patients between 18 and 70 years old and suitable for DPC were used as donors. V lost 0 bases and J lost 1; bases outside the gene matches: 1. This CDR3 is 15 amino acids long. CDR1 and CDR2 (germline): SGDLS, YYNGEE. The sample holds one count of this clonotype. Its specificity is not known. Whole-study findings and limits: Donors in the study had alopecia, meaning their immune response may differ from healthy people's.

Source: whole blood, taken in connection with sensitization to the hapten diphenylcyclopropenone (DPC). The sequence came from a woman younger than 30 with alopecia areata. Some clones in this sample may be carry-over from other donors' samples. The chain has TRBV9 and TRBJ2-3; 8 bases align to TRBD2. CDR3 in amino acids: CASSVVSGGTDTQYF. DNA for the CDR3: TGTGCCAGCAGCGTAGTTAGCGGGGGCACAGATACGCAGTATTTT. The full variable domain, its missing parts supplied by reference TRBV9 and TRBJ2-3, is DSGVTQTPKHLITATGQRVTLRCSPRSGDLSVYWYQQSLDQGLQFLIQYYNGEERAKGNILERFSAQQFPDLHSELNLSSLELGDSALYFCASSVVSGGTDTQYFGPGTRLTVL.